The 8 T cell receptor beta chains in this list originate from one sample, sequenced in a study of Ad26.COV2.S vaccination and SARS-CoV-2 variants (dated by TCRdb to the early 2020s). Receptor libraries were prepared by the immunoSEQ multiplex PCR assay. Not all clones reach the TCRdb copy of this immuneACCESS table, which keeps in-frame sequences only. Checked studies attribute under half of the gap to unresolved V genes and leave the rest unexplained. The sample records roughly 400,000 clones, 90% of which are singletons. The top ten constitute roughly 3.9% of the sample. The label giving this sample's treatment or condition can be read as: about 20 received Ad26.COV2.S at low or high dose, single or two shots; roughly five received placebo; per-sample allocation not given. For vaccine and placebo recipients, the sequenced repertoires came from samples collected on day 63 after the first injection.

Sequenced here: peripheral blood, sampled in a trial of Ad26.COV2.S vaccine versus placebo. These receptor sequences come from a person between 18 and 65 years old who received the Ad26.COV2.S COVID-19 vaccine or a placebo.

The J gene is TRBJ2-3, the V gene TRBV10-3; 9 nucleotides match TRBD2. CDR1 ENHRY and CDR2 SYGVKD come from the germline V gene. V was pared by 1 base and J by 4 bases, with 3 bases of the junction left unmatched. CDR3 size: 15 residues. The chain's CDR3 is CAISELAGAADTQYF. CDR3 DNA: TGTGCCATCAGTGAGTTAGCGGGAGCAGCAGATACGCAGTATTTT.

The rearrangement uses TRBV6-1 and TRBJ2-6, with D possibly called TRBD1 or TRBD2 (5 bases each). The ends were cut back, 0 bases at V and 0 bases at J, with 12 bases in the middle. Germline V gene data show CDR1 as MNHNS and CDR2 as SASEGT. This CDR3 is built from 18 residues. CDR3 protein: CASSEAGPLGSGANVLTF. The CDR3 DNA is TGTGCCAGCAGTGAAGCGGGACCTTTGGGCTCTGGGGCCAACGTCCTGACTTTC.

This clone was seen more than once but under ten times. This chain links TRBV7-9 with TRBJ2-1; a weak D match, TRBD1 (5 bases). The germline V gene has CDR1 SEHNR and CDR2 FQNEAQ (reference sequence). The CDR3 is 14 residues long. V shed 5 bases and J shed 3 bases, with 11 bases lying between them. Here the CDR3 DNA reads TGTGCCAGCAGCATGACAGATTTCTACAATGAGCAGTTCTTC. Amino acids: CASSMTDFYNEQFF.

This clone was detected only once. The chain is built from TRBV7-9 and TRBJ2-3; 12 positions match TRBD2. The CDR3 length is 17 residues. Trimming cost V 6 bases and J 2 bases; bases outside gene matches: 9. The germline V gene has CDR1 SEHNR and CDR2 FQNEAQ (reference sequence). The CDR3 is CASSGLAGSDHTDTQYF. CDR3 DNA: TGTGCCAGCAGTGGACTAGCGGGATCCGATCACACAGATACGCAGTATTTT.

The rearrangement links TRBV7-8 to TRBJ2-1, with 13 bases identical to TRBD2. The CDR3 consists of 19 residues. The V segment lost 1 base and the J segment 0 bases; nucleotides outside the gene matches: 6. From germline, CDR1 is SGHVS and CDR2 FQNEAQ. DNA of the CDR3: TGTGCCAGCAGCTTAGGGTCGGGACTAGCGGGATCCTCCTACAATGAGCAGTTCTTC. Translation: CASSLGSGLAGSSYNEQFF.

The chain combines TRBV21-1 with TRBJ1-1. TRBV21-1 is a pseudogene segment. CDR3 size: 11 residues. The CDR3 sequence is CASSRDTEAFF. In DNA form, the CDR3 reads TGTGCCAGCAGCAGGGACACTGAAGCTTTCTTT.

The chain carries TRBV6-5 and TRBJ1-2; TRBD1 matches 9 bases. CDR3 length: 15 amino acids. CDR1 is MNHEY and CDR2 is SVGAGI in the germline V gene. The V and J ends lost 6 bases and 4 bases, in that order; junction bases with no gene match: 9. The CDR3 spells CASSPNRGRSYGYTF. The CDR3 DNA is TGTGCCAGCAGCCCCAACAGGGGGCGCTCCTATGGCTACACCTTC.

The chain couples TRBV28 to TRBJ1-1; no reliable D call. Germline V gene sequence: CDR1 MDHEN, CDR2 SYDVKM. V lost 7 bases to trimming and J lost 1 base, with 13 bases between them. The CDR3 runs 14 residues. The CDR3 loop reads CASTFPRGNTEAFF. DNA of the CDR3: TGTGCCAGCACGTTCCCGCGGGGGAACACTGAAGCTTTCTTT.